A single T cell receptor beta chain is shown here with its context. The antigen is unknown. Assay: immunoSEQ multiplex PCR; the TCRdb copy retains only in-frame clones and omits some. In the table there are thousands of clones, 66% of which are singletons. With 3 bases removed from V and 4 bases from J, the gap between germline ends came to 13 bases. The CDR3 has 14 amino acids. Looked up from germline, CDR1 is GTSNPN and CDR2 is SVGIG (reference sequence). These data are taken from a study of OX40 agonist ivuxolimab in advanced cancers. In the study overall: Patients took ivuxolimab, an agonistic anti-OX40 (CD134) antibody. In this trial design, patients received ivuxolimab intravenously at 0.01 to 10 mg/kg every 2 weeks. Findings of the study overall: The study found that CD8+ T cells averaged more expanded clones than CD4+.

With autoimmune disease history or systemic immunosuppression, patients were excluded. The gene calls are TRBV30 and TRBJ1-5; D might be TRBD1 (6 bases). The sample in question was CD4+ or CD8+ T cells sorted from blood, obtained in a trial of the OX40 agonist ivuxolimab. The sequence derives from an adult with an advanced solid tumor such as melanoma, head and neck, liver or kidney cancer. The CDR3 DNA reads TGTGCCTGGAGCTATACAGGGACGAATCAGCCCCAGCATTTT. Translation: CAWSYTGTNQPQHF.